Ten or more counts support the clone carrying this T cell receptor (beta chain). Its matching antigen is unknown. The CDR3 extends over 13 amino acids. With V trimmed by 6 bases and J by 10 bases, 10 bases remained unmatched. The V gene's germline CDR1 is SGHAT and CDR2 FQNNGV. This record belongs to a study of T cells in Graves' hyperthyroidism and ophthalmopathy. What was amplified from RNA transcripts were TCR beta CDR3 regions. The HTBI primer set was used in a first-round RT-PCR of the TCR CDR3. TCRdb fed the multiplex PCR reads into MiXCR, producing one record per CDR3 protein. The data contain about 500,000 distinct CDR3 sequences, roughly a sixth of them singletons. Uncontrolled infection, other autoimmune disease, pregnancy or lactation excluded patients. Study observations and caveats: Most thyroid clonotypes expanded above 0.001 were also detected in blood.

This clonotype was obtained from a woman under 40 with Graves' ophthalmopathy. The sample comprised blood. The chain uses TRBV11-2 and TRBJ2-3; 7 nucleotides match TRBD2. In DNA, the CDR3 is TGTGCCAGCAGGGCTCGGACTAGATCTGCGCAGTATTTT. Protein product: CASRARTRSAQYF.